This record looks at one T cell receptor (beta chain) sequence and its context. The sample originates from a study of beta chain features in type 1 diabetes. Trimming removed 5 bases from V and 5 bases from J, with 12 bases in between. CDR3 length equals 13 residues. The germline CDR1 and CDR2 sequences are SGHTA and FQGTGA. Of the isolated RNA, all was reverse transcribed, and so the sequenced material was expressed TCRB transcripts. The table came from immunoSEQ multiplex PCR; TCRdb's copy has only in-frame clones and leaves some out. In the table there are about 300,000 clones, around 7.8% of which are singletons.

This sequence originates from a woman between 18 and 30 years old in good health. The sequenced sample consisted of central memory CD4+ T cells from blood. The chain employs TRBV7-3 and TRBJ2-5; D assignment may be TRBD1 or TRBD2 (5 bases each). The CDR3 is CASSRGVEETQYF. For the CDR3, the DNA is TGTGCCAGCAGCCGAGGGGTGGAGGAGACCCAGTACTTC.